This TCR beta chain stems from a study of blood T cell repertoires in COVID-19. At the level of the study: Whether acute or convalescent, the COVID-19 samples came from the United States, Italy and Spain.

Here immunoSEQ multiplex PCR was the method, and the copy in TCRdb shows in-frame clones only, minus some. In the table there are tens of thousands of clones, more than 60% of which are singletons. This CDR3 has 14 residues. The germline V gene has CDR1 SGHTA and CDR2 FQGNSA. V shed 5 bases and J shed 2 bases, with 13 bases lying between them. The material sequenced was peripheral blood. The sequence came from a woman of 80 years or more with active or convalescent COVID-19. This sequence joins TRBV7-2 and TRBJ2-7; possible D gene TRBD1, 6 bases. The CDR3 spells CASSLRQAPYEQYF. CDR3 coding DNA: TGTGCCAGCAGCCTCAGACAGGCACCCTACGAGCAGTACTTC.